This T cell receptor (beta chain) comes out of a study of tumor and adjacent non-tumor tissue in lung cancer. Study-level points and caveats: In normal lung, the top 100 clones were significantly more dominant than in tumor.

The library came from three nested PCR rounds adapted from ARM-PCR protocols. In TCRdb, the multiplex PCR reads were re-called with MiXCR into one record per CDR3 protein. The data contain approximately 150,000 distinct CDR3 sequences, roughly 70% of them seen just once; the ten biggest clones take up 15% to 20%. The template was RNA from unsorted bulk tissue. The trim removed 0 bases at V and 8 bases at J, leaving 9 bases unmatched. Germline V gene data show CDR1 as DFQATT and CDR2 as SNEGSKA (reference sequence). The CDR3 extends over 17 amino acids. As for this clonotype: Its target is not known.

The receptor comes from a man in his 60s with small cell lung cancer. The chain links TRBV20-1 to TRBJ2-1, with 14 bases aligning to TRBD2. The specimen sequenced was lung tumor tissue. CDR3 DNA: TGCAGTGCTAGAGATGAAGGGACTAGCGGGAGAATCGATGAGCAGTTCTTC. Amino acid sequence: CSARDEGTSGRIDEQFF.